This is a list of T cell receptor beta chains from one sample in a study of radiotherapy plus CTLA-4 blockade in lung cancer. TCRdb's table, derived via immunoSEQ multiplex PCR, lists solely in-frame clones and lacks some. The data contain roughly 44,000 clones, roughly 90% of them singletons. The sequences come from peripheral blood, collected from a patient treated with radiotherapy plus ipilimumab. The source of these receptors is a human donor with non-small cell lung cancer whose response to radiotherapy plus ipilimumab could not be evaluated. The CDR3 runs from the conserved cysteine through the conserved F or W. Fields, in order: D gene, V gene, CDR3 protein. D genes are given only for firm matches.

D gene: NA; V gene: TRBV7-2; CDR3 protein: CASSPHPTGSGNTIYF
D gene: TRBD2; V gene: TRBV4-1; CDR3 protein: CASSPLGLAGGLSYEQYF
D gene: NA; V gene: TRBV5-1; CDR3 protein: CASSYLGGQNTGELFF
D gene: TRBD1; V gene: TRBV6-1; CDR3 protein: CASSDGHLTGNGYTF
D gene: TRBD1; V gene: TRBV11-2; CDR3 protein: CASSPTGTDTQYF
D gene: NA; V gene: TRBV5-1; CDR3 protein: CASSLGSGEFVAFF
D gene: TRBD1; V gene: TRBV28; CDR3 protein: CASSLPRQGGTYEQYF
D gene: TRBD1; V gene: TRBV28; CDR3 protein: CASKSLGEQGVVGQFF
D gene: TRBD1; V gene: TRBV6-6; CDR3 protein: CASSSRQGVYNEQFF
D gene: TRBD1; V gene: TRBV7-7; CDR3 protein: CASSPGQGSYNEQFF
D gene: NA; V gene: TRBV7-2; CDR3 protein: CASSLDAGATYNEQFF
D gene: TRBD2; V gene: TRBV7-9; CDR3 protein: CASSSGAGAITDTQYF
D gene: TRBD2; V gene: TRBV9; CDR3 protein: CASSVERGLAGYQETQYF
D gene: NA; V gene: TRBV6-5; CDR3 protein: CASSLWGRGYGYTF
D gene: TRBD2; V gene: TRBV5-1; CDR3 protein: CASSSGLAGDEQFF
D gene: NA; V gene: TRBV18; CDR3 protein: CASSPSRSGGYTF
D gene: TRBD1; V gene: TRBV29-1; CDR3 protein: CSAPTPDSGTGVYNEQFF
D gene: TRBD2; V gene: TRBV7-2; CDR3 protein: CASSLVGSGAETQYF
D gene: TRBD2; V gene: TRBV2; CDR3 protein: CASIWASGRNEQFF
D gene: TRBD1; V gene: TRBV18; CDR3 protein: CASSSLQGQYQPQHF
D gene: TRBD1; V gene: TRBV12-5; CDR3 protein: CASGFGQGFYEQYF
D gene: TRBD1; V gene: TRBV27; CDR3 protein: CASTTGGGTQYF
D gene: NA; V gene: TRBV6-5; CDR3 protein: CATRTGRGITDTQYF
D gene: TRBD1; V gene: TRBV2; CDR3 protein: CASSVTGVGEKLFF
D gene: NA; V gene: TRBV4-1; CDR3 protein: CASSQDQSTVSYEQYF
D gene: TRBD1; V gene: TRBV6-5; CDR3 protein: CASSHRDRGEAFF
D gene: NA; V gene: TRBV6-1; CDR3 protein: CASRGMTGEQYF
D gene: NA; V gene: TRBV30; CDR3 protein: CAWSLGVGQQYF
D gene: TRBD1; V gene: TRBV6-6; CDR3 protein: CASSYPGQGKYGYTF
D gene: NA; V gene: TRBV6-5; CDR3 protein: CASSSLGTNTGELFF
D gene: NA; V gene: TRBV6-1; CDR3 protein: CASSELGTSTYNEQFF
D gene: NA; V gene: TRBV10-1; CDR3 protein: CASSESPAEGRETQYF
D gene: NA; V gene: TRBV5-4; CDR3 protein: CASRPRESGELFF
D gene: NA; V gene: TRBV6-1; CDR3 protein: CASTRAAGNTIYF
D gene: NA; V gene: TRBV27; CDR3 protein: CASRHGLEGYGYTF
D gene: NA; V gene: TRBV11-2; CDR3 protein: CASSLVVAKNIQYF
D gene: TRBD2; V gene: TRBV10-1; CDR3 protein: CASSGTSGGVYNEQFF
D gene: NA; V gene: TRBV25-1; CDR3 protein: CASRGLAGNTIYF
D gene: NA; V gene: TRBV2; CDR3 protein: CASRDTPLGELFF
D gene: NA; V gene: TRBV5-6; CDR3 protein: CASSPRGVHYEQYF
D gene: NA; V gene: TRBV6-5; CDR3 protein: CATLGPLEQYF
D gene: TRBD1; V gene: TRBV5-4; CDR3 protein: CASSLGQGAWDTQYF
D gene: NA; V gene: TRBV7-6; CDR3 protein: CASSLGQGNEPYTF
D gene: NA; V gene: TRBV30; CDR3 protein: CAWSTNQAPEQFF
D gene: TRBD1; V gene: TRBV2; CDR3 protein: CASSRGQAPYEQYF
D gene: TRBD1; V gene: TRBV5-1; CDR3 protein: CASSSDRESTDTQYF